This T cell receptor beta chain was sequenced during a study of identical twins. The germline gives CDR1 SGHVS, CDR2 FQNEAQ. The J segment lost 6 bases and the V segment lost 4 bases, leaving 8 bases of the junction unmatched. The CDR3 extends over 15 amino acids. As regards this clonotype: Antigen specificity is unknown.

Regarding the study as a whole: Researchers reported weaker excess twin sharing in beta out-of-frame sequences. Fewer insertions were carried by abundant cord blood beta clonotypes, but none was seen in memory repertoires.

TCRdb redid the calling of the 5' RACE reads with MiXCR, one entry per CDR3 protein. The sample carries 450,000 or so distinct CDR3 sequences, roughly 24% recorded once. Each donor was a healthy Caucasian. The same data also went into a second study, on T cells expressing NK-cell markers.

The sequence was collected from a woman in her late teens or twenties in good health. This chain uses TRBV7-8 with TRBJ2-7, with 11 positions matching TRBD2. Specimen: CD4+ T cells sorted from blood. The CDR3 nucleotides read TGTGCCAGCAGCTCGTTAGCGGGAGGGCCGCCCGAGCAGTACTTC. This sequence encodes CASSSLAGGPPEQYF. Drawing the rest from reference TRBV7-8 and TRBJ2-7, the complete variable domain is GAGVSQSPRYKVAKRGQDVALRCDPISGHVSLFWYQQALGQGPEFLTYFQNEAQLDKSGLPSDRFFAERPEGSVSTLKIQRTQQEDSAVYLCASSSLAGGPPEQYFGPGTRLTVT.